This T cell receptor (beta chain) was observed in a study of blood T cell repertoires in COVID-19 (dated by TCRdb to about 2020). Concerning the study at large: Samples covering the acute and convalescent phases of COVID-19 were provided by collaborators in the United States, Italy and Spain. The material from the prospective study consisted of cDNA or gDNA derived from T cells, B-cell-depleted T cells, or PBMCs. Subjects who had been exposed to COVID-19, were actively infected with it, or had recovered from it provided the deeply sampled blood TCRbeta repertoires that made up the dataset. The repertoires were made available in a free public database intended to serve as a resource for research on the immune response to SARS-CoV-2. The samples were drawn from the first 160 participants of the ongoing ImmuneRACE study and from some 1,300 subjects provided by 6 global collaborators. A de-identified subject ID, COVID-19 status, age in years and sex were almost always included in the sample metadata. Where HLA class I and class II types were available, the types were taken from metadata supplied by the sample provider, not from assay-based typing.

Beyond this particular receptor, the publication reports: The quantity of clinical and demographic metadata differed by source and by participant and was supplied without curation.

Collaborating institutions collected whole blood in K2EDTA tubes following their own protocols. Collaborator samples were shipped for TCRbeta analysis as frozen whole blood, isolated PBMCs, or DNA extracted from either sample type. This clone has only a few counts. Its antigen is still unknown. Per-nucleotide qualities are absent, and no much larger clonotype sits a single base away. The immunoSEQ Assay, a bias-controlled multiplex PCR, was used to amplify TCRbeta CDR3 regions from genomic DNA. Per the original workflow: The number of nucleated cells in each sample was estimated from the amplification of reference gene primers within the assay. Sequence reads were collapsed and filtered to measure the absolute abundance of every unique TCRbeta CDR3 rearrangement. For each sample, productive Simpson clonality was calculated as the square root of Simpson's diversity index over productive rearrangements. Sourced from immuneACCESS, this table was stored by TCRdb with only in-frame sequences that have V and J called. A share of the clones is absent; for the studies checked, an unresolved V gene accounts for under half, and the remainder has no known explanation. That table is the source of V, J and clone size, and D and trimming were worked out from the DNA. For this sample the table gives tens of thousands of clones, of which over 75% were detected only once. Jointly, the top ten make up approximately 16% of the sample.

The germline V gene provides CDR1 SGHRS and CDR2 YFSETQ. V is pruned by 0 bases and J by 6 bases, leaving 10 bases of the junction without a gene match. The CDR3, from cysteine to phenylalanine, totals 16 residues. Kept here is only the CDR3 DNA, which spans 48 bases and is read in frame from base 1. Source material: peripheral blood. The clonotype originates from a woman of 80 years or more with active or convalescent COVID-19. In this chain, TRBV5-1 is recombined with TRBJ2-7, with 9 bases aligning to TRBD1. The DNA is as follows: TGCGCCAGCAGCTTGGGCGGTACGGGACAGGGTGGCGAGCAGTACTTC. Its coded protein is CASSLGGTGQGGEQYF.